Sequencing of this T cell receptor (beta chain) was carried out in a study of T cell responses to AZD1222 COVID-19 vaccine (dated by TCRdb to the early 2020s). In the study overall: AZD1222 recipients given second doses at about 4 weeks or at about 12 weeks were pooled, since spike-specific TCR depth and breadth were not found to differ between the two schedules. TCR sequencing covered about 230 trial participants: 200 to 220 given two doses of AZD1222 and around 25 given two doses of MenACWY control vaccine. Trial participants were enrolled into age subgroups of 18-55, 56-69 and 70-plus years, which contained 148, 28 and 57 TCR-sequenced participants, respectively. What the authors observed across the whole study: Only six or seven AZD1222 recipients were SARS-CoV-2 seropositive at baseline, limiting conclusions about previously exposed vaccinees. Vaccine-associated CD4 TCRs spanned the whole spike protein, with dominant responses in regions 160-218 and 743-854. In the small 56-69-year group, the increase in depth fell short of significance, most likely because of low power. A significant rise in spike-specific TCR breadth and depth was observed after two AZD1222 doses relative to day 0 and relative to MenACWY recipients. No day 14 peak-response samples were available, so repertoires were characterized only after the peak T cell response. Reportedly, close to half of the unique spike-specific TCRs recognized epitopes lying outside the regions that are mutated in the B.1.351 and B.1.1.7 variants. Most participants were white British and females outnumbered males, and the authors suggested that clonal diversity may have been underestimated.

In the paper's terms, the time point label means: baseline before first vaccination. The vaccinee samples were drawn from two UK trials, COV001 and COV002, one of which was a single-blind randomized controlled phase 2/3 trial testing AZD1222 (ChAdOx1 nCoV-19) in healthy adults. For TCRbeta chain sequencing, PBMC samples were collected from trial participants at day 0 and at day 28 after the second dose. The CDR3 regions of human TCRbeta chains were analyzed by immunosequencing. The study's own analysis went as follows. Repertoire TCRs were matched against a reference library of SARS-CoV-2-specific TCRs generated with the MIRA antigen-specificity platform. Breadth was defined as the fraction of unique TCRs that were SARS-CoV-2-associated. Depth was defined as the fraction of total T cells that were SARS-CoV-2-associated. Each spike-specific TCR was assigned to its reactive spike region and to a CD4 or CD8 class using the MIRA data. Log10-transformed breadth and depth values were compared by one-way ANOVA with Sidak's multiple comparisons tests. Drawn from immuneACCESS, this table holds only the in-frame rearrangements with V and J called that TCRdb kept. Clones are partly lost; checked studies trace under half to an unresolved V gene and leave the rest unexplained. V and J calls and clone size are copied from that table; D and trimming were computed from the DNA. This sample holds some 150,000 clones; about 91% were observed only once. Over 12% of the sample goes to the ten largest clones.

A remark on this clone: Its antigen is unknown. There are no base qualities to consult, and no much larger clone falls within one base.

The receptor comes from an adult in good health. The material sequenced was peripheral blood, taken on day 0 of AZD1222 vaccination.

The CDR3 reads CASSLGFGTYNEQFF. In nucleotide form, the sequence is TGCGCCAGCAGCTTGGGTTTCGGGACGTACAATGAGCAGTTCTTC. The sequence is built from TRBV5-1 and TRBJ2-1; the D segment might be TRBD1 or TRBD2, since each matches 5 bases. CDR1 SGHRS and CDR2 YFSETQ are derived from the germline V gene. Between the V and J ends, shortened by 0 bases and 4 bases respectively, the junction contains 11 bases. Counted from cysteine to phenylalanine, this CDR3 has 15 amino acids. The kept DNA is CDR3 alone, 45 bases in frame from the first base.